This entry concerns a single T cell receptor beta chain. Its antigen remains unidentified. V lost 0 bases to trimming and J lost 7 bases, with 18 bases between them. CDR1 SGHTA and CDR2 FQGNSA come from the germline V gene. The CDR3 totals 16 residues. This specimen belongs to a study of cytomegalovirus exposure and HLA in healthy donors. Study-wide results and limits: One later analysis reportedly identified an Asian-associated ancestry cluster that showed fewer N-insertions than the approximately 700-donor mean. Association of a missense DCLRE1C variant with TCR beta V- and J-gene trimming was reported in a later analysis. Sequences of the TCR beta chain were said to predict the HLA-A and HLA-B alleles of most subjects accurately.

PCR was performed using 60 Vbeta and 13 Jbeta primers. Method: immunoSEQ multiplex PCR; TCRdb's copy keeps in-frame clones and lacks some. The sample includes tens of thousands of clones, more than 75% of them seen just once. The clonotype originates from a human donor in good health. The gene calls are TRBV7-2 and TRBJ1-1; D unclear. Sequenced input: PBMCs. As DNA, the CDR3 is TGTGCCAGCAGCTTAGCGCTAAGTAGAGGGAACCTTGAAGCTTTCTTT. As protein: CASSLALSRGNLEAFF. Variable domain in full (rest from reference TRBV7-2 and TRBJ1-1): GAGVSQSPSNKVTEKGKDVELRCDPISGHTALYWYRQSLGQGLEFLIYFQGNSAPDKSGLPSDRFSAERTGGSVSTLTIQRTQQEDSAVYLCASSLALSRGNLEAFFGQGTRLTVV.